The 9 T cell receptor beta chains below were found in one sample sequenced in a study of CD8+CD57+ T cells in acquired aplastic anemia. The use of genomic DNA as template underpinned the TCR beta VDJ and CDR3 profiling. TCRdb reprocessed the reads via MiXCR and lists one record per CDR3 protein. The table shows about 400,000 distinct CDR3 sequences, with about two thirds occurring only once. Source material: sorted CD4+, CD8+, or CD8+CD57+ T cells (not recorded which) from PBMCs. These receptors originate from a human donor in good health, serving as a control.

The chain has TRBV7-3 and TRBJ2-3; possibly TRBD2 for D (6 bases). The germline V gene encodes CDR1 SGHTA and CDR2 FQGTGA. Trimming stripped 3 bases from V and 4 bases from J, with 20 bases between. This CDR3 spans 17 amino acids. CDR3 DNA sequence: TGTGCCAGCAGCTTCACTGTGGAGGGAGCAACTGCAGATACGCAGTATTTT. Translating gives CASSFTVEGATADTQYF.

The V gene is TRBV20-1, the J gene TRBJ2-1; 10 bases match TRBD1. The CDR3 totals 18 residues. CDR1 is DFQATT and CDR2 is SNEGSKA in the germline V gene (reference sequence). The ends lost 2 bases at V and 1 base at J; junction bases unmatched: 11. This CDR3 is CSARHKTGGGMSYNEQFF. Written as DNA, the CDR3 is TGCAGTGCTAGACATAAGACAGGGGGCGGTATGTCCTACAATGAGCAGTTCTTC.

This clonotype occurred once. This chain connects TRBV5-4 to TRBJ2-1; maybe TRBD1 (6 bases). Germline values: CDR1 SGHNT, CDR2 YYREEE (reference sequence). The CDR3 has 15 amino acids. The V and J ends lost 1 base and 2 bases respectively, with 10 bases between them. For the CDR3, the DNA is TGTGCCAGCAGCTTGACAGAGGGGGCCTACAATGAGCAGTTCTTC. Translating it yields CASSLTEGAYNEQFF.

Concerning this clonotype: One junction end disagrees with the germline gene, perhaps due to a read error. The chain has TRBV24-1 and TRBJ2-3; maybe TRBD1 (6 bases). The CDR3 consists of 14 residues. CDR1 is KGHDR, CDR2 SFDVKD, per germline. CDR3 coding DNA: TGTGCCGCCAGCGATCGACAGGCAAAGGATACGCAGTATTTT. As protein: CAASDRQAKDTQYF.

Here the CDR3 reads CSARTGTGELEQYF. CDR3 nucleotide sequence: TGCAGTGCTCGTACCGGGACAGGGGAATTAGAGCAGTACTTC. V gene TRBV20-1 combines with J gene TRBJ2-7; 10 nucleotides line up with TRBD1. The germline V gene encodes CDR1 DFQATT and CDR2 SNEGSKA (reference sequence). The CDR3 has 14 residues. V shed 5 bases, J shed 7 bases, and the junction held 11 bases outside the gene matches.

As for this clonotype: The junction departs from germline at one end; a sequencing error may be responsible. J is TRBJ2-5 and V is TRBV2; D possibly corresponds to TRBD1 (6 bases). Germline CDR1 reads SNHLY; CDR2 reads FYNNEI. The CDR3 totals 14 residues. The CDR3 protein is CASSLGALGSPLHF. DNA of the CDR3: TGTGCCAGCAGTTTGGGGGCCTTAGGTTCACCCCTGCACTTC.

This clonotype has a handful of counts. This sequence may be a read error, since a much larger clone differs from it by one base. The rearrangement uses TRBV6-5 and TRBJ1-1, with 8 positions matching TRBD1. The ends lost 6 bases at V and 10 bases at J; junction bases unmatched: 13. This CDR3 is 14 amino acids long. Per germline, CDR1 MNHEY and CDR2 SVGAGI. CDR3 sequence reads: CASRKIDRGPGAFF. The CDR3 nucleotides are TGTGCCAGCAGAAAGATAGACAGGGGACCTGGAGCTTTCTTT.

This clonotype was counted at least ten times. V usage is TRBV20-1 and J usage is TRBJ2-1; D is unresolved. The CDR3 loop spans 10 amino acids. The germline CDR1 and CDR2 sequences are DFQATT and SNEGSKA (reference sequence). The DNA of the CDR3 is TGCAGGTGGGGTCACGATGAGCAGTTCTTC. It encodes CRWGHDEQFF.

This clonotype was recorded many times. The chain carries TRBV19 and TRBJ1-2; possible D gene TRBD1, 5 bases. This CDR3 has 13 residues. The germline V gene has CDR1 LNHDA and CDR2 SQIVND (reference sequence). V was cut by 8 bases and J by 8 bases, with 18 bases left in between. As DNA, the CDR3 is TGTGCCAGTCGGATAGGAGGGGCAGAGGGCTACACCTTC. Amino acid sequence: CASRIGGAEGYTF. The full variable domain, its missing parts supplied by reference TRBV19 and TRBJ1-2, is DGGITQSPKYLFRKEGQNVTLSCEQNLNHDAMYWYRQDPGQGLRLIYYSQIVNDFQKGDIAEGYSVSREKKESFPLTVTSAQKNPTAFYLCASRIGGAEGYTFGSGTRLTVV.